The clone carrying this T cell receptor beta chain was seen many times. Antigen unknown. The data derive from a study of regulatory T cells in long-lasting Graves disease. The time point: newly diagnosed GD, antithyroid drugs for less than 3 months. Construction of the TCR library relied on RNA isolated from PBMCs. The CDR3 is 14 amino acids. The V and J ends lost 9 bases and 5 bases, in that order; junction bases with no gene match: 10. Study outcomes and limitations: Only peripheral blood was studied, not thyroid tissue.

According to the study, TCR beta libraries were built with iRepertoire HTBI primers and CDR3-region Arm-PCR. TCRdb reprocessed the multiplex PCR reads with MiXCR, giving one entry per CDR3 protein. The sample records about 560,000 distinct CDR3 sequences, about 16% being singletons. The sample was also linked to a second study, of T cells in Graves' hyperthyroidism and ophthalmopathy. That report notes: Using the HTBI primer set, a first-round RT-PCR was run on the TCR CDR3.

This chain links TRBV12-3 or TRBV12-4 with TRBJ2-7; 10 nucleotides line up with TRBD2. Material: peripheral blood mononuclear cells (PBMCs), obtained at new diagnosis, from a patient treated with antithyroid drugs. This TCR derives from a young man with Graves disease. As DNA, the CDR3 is TGTGCCAGTAAAGCGGGAGGGCTGAGGGACGAGCAGTACTTC. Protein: CASKAGGLRDEQYF.